The rows below give T cell receptor beta chains drawn from one sample of a study of PD-1 blockade in classical Hodgkin lymphoma. Generated by immunoSEQ multiplex PCR, the TCRdb table keeps only in-frame clones and is missing some. The repertoire has 6,500 to 8,500 clones, 75% to 90% of them found once; the top ten carry approximately 38%. Here the sequenced sample was peripheral blood mononuclear cells (PBMCs), taken before the fourth cycle of nivolumab. These receptors originate from a human donor with classical Hodgkin lymphoma. Both conserved end residues are part of each CDR3. The order of the fields is D gene, J gene, V gene, clone size, CDR3 protein, CDR3 DNA. A D gene is named only where the DNA matches it firmly. A clone size is listed for some rows: how often the clone was seen (once, few, many), or a class if it is expanded.

>.|TRBJ2-1|TRBV11-2|.
CASSSNFYGSYNEQFF
TGTGCCAGCAGCTCGAATTTCTATGGCTCCTACAATGAGCAGTTCTTC
>.|TRBJ2-5|TRBV5-4|.
CASSSDQGPPGKTQYF
TGTGCCAGCAGCTCGGATCAGGGACCGCCAGGAAAGACCCAGTACTTC
>TRBD2|TRBJ2-1|TRBV19|.
CASSLWTSSNNEQFF
TGTGCCAGTAGTCTATGGACTAGCTCGAACAATGAGCAGTTCTTC
>TRBD1|TRBJ1-2|TRBV19|.
CASSINRGGYTF
TGTGCCAGTAGTATCAACAGGGGTGGCTACACCTTC
>.|TRBJ1-5|TRBV11-3|.
CASSLGANQPQHF
TGTGCCAGCAGCTTAGGAGCCAATCAGCCCCAGCATTTT
>.|TRBJ2-4|TRBV15|.
CATSPGGNPKNIQYF
TGTGCCACCAGCCCAGGGGGGAACCCCAAAAACATTCAGTACTTC
>.|TRBJ2-2|TRBV6-5|once
CASTLGGPNTGELFF
TGTGCCAGCACCCTGGGGGGGCCGAACACCGGGGAGCTGTTTTTT
>.|TRBJ1-2|TRBV18|.
CASSPRDRANYGYTF
TGTGCCAGCTCACCACGCGACAGAGCTAACTATGGCTACACCTTC
>.|TRBJ2-5|TRBV2|.
CASSEESQPGETQYF
TGTGCCAGCAGTGAAGAGTCACAACCAGGGGAGACCCAGTACTTC
>.|TRBJ1-2|TRBV6-5|.
CASSYGISGYTF
TGTGCCAGCAGTTACGGGATATCTGGCTACACCTTC
>.|TRBJ1-2|TRBV7-2|.
CASSLAGEGVLSYYGYTF
TGTGCCAGCAGCTTAGCTGGGGAGGGTGTACTCTCGTACTATGGCTACACCTTC
>.|TRBJ2-3|TRBV18|.
CASSIGLTDTQYF
TGTGCCAGCTCAATAGGACTCACAGATACGCAGTATTTT
>.|TRBJ1-5|TRBV9|.
CASSHGGDQPQHF
TGTGCCAGCAGCCACGGAGGGGATCAGCCCCAGCATTTT
>TRBD1|TRBJ1-5|TRBV5-1|.
CASSPRDRNQPQHF
TGCGCCAGCAGCCCCCGGGACAGAAATCAGCCCCAGCATTTT
>.|TRBJ1-1|TRBV25-1|.
CASTPSMGRPEAFF
TGTGCCAGCACCCCCTCGATGGGGAGGCCTGAAGCTTTCTTT
>TRBD1|TRBJ1-1|TRBV29-1|.
CSVGGLQGAVVTEAFF
TGCAGCGTTGGGGGGCTACAGGGGGCTGTTGTCACTGAAGCTTTCTTT
>.|TRBJ2-2|TRBV6-5|.
CASSGRTTGELFF
TGTGCCAGCAGCGGACGGACTACCGGGGAGCTGTTTTTT
>TRBD2|TRBJ2-5|TRBV7-7|.
CASSSRGRGQETQYF
TGTGCCAGCAGCTCCCGAGGGAGGGGACAAGAGACCCAGTACTTC
>.|TRBJ1-1|TRBV10-3|.
CAISESGLHWGTEAFF
TGTGCCATCAGTGAGTCGGGACTGCATTGGGGCACTGAAGCTTTCTTT
>TRBD2|TRBJ2-3|TRBV5-1|.
CASRRQAGVTDTQYF
TGCGCCAGCAGGAGACAAGCGGGAGTTACAGATACGCAGTATTTT
>.|TRBJ1-6|TRBV7-6|.
CASSSWADSPLHF
TGTGCCAGCAGCTCCTGGGCCGATTCACCCCTCCACTTT
>.|TRBJ1-2|TRBV28|.
CASRHQGFDYGYTF
TGTGCCAGCAGGCATCAGGGTTTTGACTATGGCTACACCTTC
>.|TRBJ2-4|TRBV4-1|.
CASSQVIPVLAKNIQYF
TGCGCCAGCAGCCAAGTCATACCGGTCCTAGCCAAAAACATTCAGTACTTC
>.|TRBJ1-2|TRBV5-1|.
CASSLANPPNYGHTF
TGCGCCAGCAGCTTGGCCAACCCCCCAAACTATGGCCACACCTTC
>.|TRBJ1-6|TRBV2|.
CATRRTVNSPLHF
TGTGCCACCCGACGGACCGTAAATTCACCCCTCCACTTT
>.|TRBJ1-2|TRBV6-1|.
CASSTRTWGTVTF
TGTGCCAGCAGTACCCGGACTTGGGGGACCGTGACCTTC
>.|TRBJ1-4|TRBV6-5|once
CASSYTGPNEKLFF
TGTGCCAGCAGTTACACCGGGCCTAATGAAAAACTGTTTTTT
>TRBD1|TRBJ2-5|TRBV18|.
CASSRGRETQYF
TGTGCCAGTTCCAGGGGGCGAGAGACCCAGTACTTC
>TRBD2|TRBJ2-5|TRBV18|.
CASSPIASGPRETQYF
TGTGCCAGCTCACCAATCGCTAGCGGGCCTCGAGAGACCCAGTACTTC
>.|TRBJ1-5|TRBV7-2|.
CASSLSSGNQPQHF
TGTGCCAGCAGCTTATCGTCGGGCAATCAGCCCCAGCATTTT
>.|TRBJ1-3|TRBV4-1|.
CASSQGGLRGKTSGNTIYF
TGCGCCAGCAGCCAAGGGGGGCTCAGGGGAAAGACCTCTGGAAACACCATATATTTT
>.|TRBJ2-1|TRBV19|.
CASSIGTFVNNEQFF
TGTGCCAGTAGTATAGGGACATTCGTCAACAATGAGCAGTTCTTC
>.|TRBJ2-1|TRBV29-1|.
CSVWSGSSYNEQFF
TGCAGCGTCTGGAGCGGAAGCTCCTACAATGAGCAGTTCTTC
>TRBD1|TRBJ1-5|TRBV27|.
CASSPSGQGATGNQPQHF
TGTGCCAGCAGTCCCTCGGGACAGGGGGCGACGGGCAATCAGCCCCAGCATTTT
>.|TRBJ1-5|TRBV15|.
CATSEDLQPGQPQHF
TGTGCCACCAGCGAAGACCTGCAGCCGGGTCAGCCCCAGCATTTT
>.|TRBJ1-1|TRBV7-3|.
CASSPDRGFNTEAFF
TGTGCCAGCAGCCCTGATCGTGGGTTCAACACTGAAGCTTTCTTT
>TRBD1|TRBJ1-3|TRBV5-6|.
CASSTGAGNTIYF
TGTGCCAGCAGCACAGGGGCTGGAAACACCATATATTTT
>.|TRBJ2-1|TRBV5-1|.
CASSLGTTYNEQFF
TGCGCCAGCAGCTTAGGGACAACCTACAATGAGCAGTTCTTC
>TRBD2|TRBJ2-3|TRBV5-1|.
CASSEIAGAPDTQYF
TGCGCCAGCTCGGAAATAGCGGGGGCCCCAGATACGCAGTATTTT
>TRBD1|TRBJ1-2|TRBV4-1|.
CASSQEVTGTGRRRPF
TGCGCCAGCAGCCAAGAGGTAACCGGGACAGGGAGAAGGCGCCCCTTC
>.|TRBJ2-5|TRBV7-6|.
CASSLGDLGTQYF
TGTGCCAGCAGCTTAGGGGATCTTGGGACCCAGTACTTC
>.|TRBJ2-5|TRBV18|.
CASSPPSGTSKGETQYF
TGTGCCAGCTCACCACCGTCCGGGACTTCAAAAGGGGAGACCCAGTACTTC
>.|TRBJ2-5|TRBV30|.
CAWEGLETQYF
TGTGCCTGGGAGGGGTTAGAGACCCAGTACTTC
>.|TRBJ1-2|TRBV29-1|.
CSVDGSGANYGYTF
TGCAGCGTTGATGGCTCAGGGGCTAACTATGGCTACACCTTC
>.|TRBJ1-2|TRBV5-6|.
CASSFNGENYGYTF
TGTGCCAGCAGCTTTAATGGGGAAAACTATGGCTACACCTTC
>.|TRBJ2-5|TRBV2|.
CASKGNQETQYF
TGTGCCAGCAAGGGCAACCAAGAGACCCAGTACTTC
>.|TRBJ2-2|TRBV2|.
CASSEADSDDPAAIINTGELFF
TGTGCCAGCAGTGAAGCGGATAGTGACGACCCTGCCGCCATAATTAACACCGGGGAGCTGTTTTTT
>.|TRBJ2-3|TRBV5-1|once
CASSLAPLASDTQYF
TGCGCCAGCAGCTTGGCCCCCCTAGCATCAGATACGCAGTATTTT
>.|TRBJ2-3|TRBV19|.
CASSTRRGVEDTQYF
TGTGCCAGTAGTACAAGGAGAGGGGTTGAAGATACGCAGTATTTT
>.|TRBJ1-5|TRBV4-1|.
CASSQERHPNQPQHF
TGCGCCAGCAGCCAAGAACGACACCCCAATCAGCCCCAGCATTTT
>.|TRBJ1-4|TRBV5-1|.
CASSFDRSHNEKLFF
TGCGCCAGCAGCTTCGACAGATCACATAATGAAAAACTGTTTTTT
>TRBD1|TRBJ1-2|TRBV5-3|.
CASSFQGARHF
TGTGCCAGCAGCTTCCAGGGGGCCCGGCACTTC
>.|TRBJ2-3|TRBV18|.
CASSPIGTQDTQYF
TGTGCCAGCTCACCGATCGGGACACAAGATACGCAGTATTTT